The next 15 T cell receptor beta chains were all read from a single sample in a study of blood T cell repertoires in COVID-19. Sequenced by immunoSEQ multiplex PCR; TCRdb stores in-frame clones only, minus some. Here the sample spans 50,000 to 70,000 clones, over 75% being singletons. Input material: peripheral blood. The receptors were sampled from a man between 60 and 75 years old with active or convalescent COVID-19.

Concerning this clone: The identical CDR3 is also encoded by other nucleotide sequences in the sample. The rearrangement joins TRBV6-5 to TRBJ1-5; TRBD1 matches at 8 bases. This CDR3 is built from 14 residues. Per germline, CDR1 MNHEY and CDR2 SVGAGI. The J segment lost 7 bases and the V segment lost 2 bases, leaving 4 bases of the junction unmatched. The CDR3 loop reads CASSYTGQGQPQHF. For the CDR3, the DNA is TGTGCCAGCAGTTACACCGGACAGGGACAGCCCCAGCATTTT.

The chain combines TRBV7-6 with TRBJ2-1; the match to TRBD2 covers 8 bases. V gave up 4 bases and J gave up 2 bases; unmatched junction bases: 1. The CDR3 runs 14 residues. CDR1 and CDR2 (germline): SGHVS, FNYEAQ. The CDR3 DNA is TGTGCCAGCAGCTCGGGGGGGACCTACAATGAGCAGTTCTTC. Protein product: CASSSGGTYNEQFF. The variable domain in full, with the rest retrieved from reference TRBV7-6 and TRBJ2-1, is GAGVSQSPRYKVTKRGQDVALRCDPISGHVSLYWYRQALGQGPEFLTYFNYEAQQDKSGLPNDRFSAERPEGSISTLTIQRTEQRDSAMYRCASSSGGTYNEQFFGPGTRLTVL.

The chain recombines TRBV29-1 with TRBJ2-2, with 7 bases that match TRBD1. The V and J ends lost 3 bases and 6 bases, in that order; junction bases with no gene match: 7. CDR1 and CDR2 from the germline V gene are SQVTM and ANQGSEA. The CDR3 has 14 amino acids. The CDR3 region has the DNA TGCAGCGTTGAGGAACTTACAGGGGCCGGGGAGCTGTTTTTT. Its protein is CSVEELTGAGELFF.

The gene calls are TRBV5-1 and TRBJ2-7; 9 positions match TRBD1. Trimming removed 2 bases from V and 8 bases from J; junction bases left unmatched: 5. This CDR3 contains 13 residues. The germline gives CDR1 SGHRS, CDR2 YFSETQ. Here the CDR3 reads CASSLGDREKQYF. DNA for the CDR3: TGCGCCAGCAGCTTAGGGGACAGGGAGAAGCAGTACTTC.

V and J are TRBV2 and TRBJ1-2, with D uncertain. The V end lost 7 bases, the J end lost 6 bases, and 18 bases lay between the germline ends. Germline V gene data show CDR1 as SNHLY and CDR2 as FYNNEI. The CDR3 is 14 amino acids. CDR3 sequence (DNA): TGTGCCAGCACTGGACGCGTAGGAGGTGATGGCTACACCTTC. It specifies CASTGRVGGDGYTF.

The chain uses TRBV15 and TRBJ2-7; TRBD2 is a possible D gene (7 bases). Germline CDR1 and CDR2: LNHNV and YYDKDF (reference sequence). Trimming stripped 5 bases from V and 3 bases from J, with 14 bases between. CDR3 length equals 14 residues. The CDR3: CATSLQRGGYEQYF. The CDR3 bases are TGTGCCACCAGCCTCCAAAGGGGGGGCTACGAGCAGTACTTC.

V gene TRBV12-3 or TRBV12-4 combines with J gene TRBJ1-2, with a tentative D call TRBD1 (5 bases). Between the trimmed V and J ends, which lost 6 bases and 4 bases, there was a span of 12 bases. The CDR3 runs to 13 residues. Written as DNA, the CDR3 is TGTGCCAGCAGAAGCGGGACGGCCTATGGCTACACCTTC. It specifies CASRSGTAYGYTF.

The chain carries TRBV11-3 and TRBJ1-2; 8 bases match TRBD1. V gave up 3 bases and J gave up 2 bases; unmatched junction bases: 8. The CDR3 has 16 amino acids. Germline V gene data show CDR1 as SGHNT and CDR2 as YENEEA. The CDR3 nucleotides read TGTGCCAGCAGCTTTGCGCAGGGGGCCAGGAACTATGGCTACACCTTC. It is translated as CASSFAQGARNYGYTF.

A remark on this clone: The sample carries other DNA sequences with the same CDR3. The V gene is TRBV19, the J gene TRBJ1-5; the match to TRBD1 covers 9 bases. CDR1 LNHDA and CDR2 SQIVND come from the germline V gene (reference sequence). The length of the CDR3 is 13 residues. J gave up 6 bases and V 3 bases, and 0 bases lay outside the gene matches. The CDR3 sequence: CASSMGQGQPQHF. Here the CDR3 DNA reads TGTGCCAGTAGTATGGGACAGGGTCAGCCCCAGCATTTT.

This clone has only one observation. V gene TRBV3-1 (or the pseudogene TRBV3-2) combines with J gene TRBJ2-7; 13 nucleotides agree with TRBD2. From germline, CDR1 is LGHDT and CDR2 YNNKEL (reference sequence). With 7 bases clipped from V and 2 bases from J, the junction kept 8 bases outside the gene matches. The CDR3 contains 16 residues. This CDR3 is CASTSLAGGSTYEQYF. The CDR3 DNA sequence: TGTGCCAGCACCTCACTAGCGGGGGGGAGTACCTACGAGCAGTACTTC.

The chain carries TRBV7-3 and TRBJ1-2; 9 bases align to TRBD1. Per the germline V gene, CDR1 is SGHTA and CDR2 is FQGTGA. This CDR3 has 14 amino acids. The ends lost 5 bases at V and 4 bases at J; junction bases unmatched: 5. DNA of the CDR3: TGTGCCAGCAGCCCAACGACAGGGGGCTATGGCTACACCTTC. It yields the protein CASSPTTGGYGYTF.

The chain carries TRBV6-5 and TRBJ2-7; TRBD1 might be the D (6 bases). V was shortened by 2 bases and J by 3 bases, with 11 bases between the two germline ends. Per germline, CDR1 MNHEY and CDR2 SVGAGI. This CDR3 contains 14 residues. CDR3 sequence reads: CASSYRDRYYEQYF. The CDR3 DNA reads as TGTGCCAGCAGTTACCGTGACAGGTACTACGAGCAGTACTTC.

The chain carries TRBV7-9 and TRBJ2-2; 10 bases line up with TRBD2. V dropped 2 bases and J dropped 6; count of bases not matched to a gene: 6. CDR3 length: 16 residues. The germline V gene encodes CDR1 SEHNR and CDR2 FQNEAQ (reference sequence). The CDR3 region is CASSLSAGLASGELFF. In DNA form, the CDR3 reads TGTGCCAGCAGCTTATCAGCGGGACTAGCGTCCGGGGAGCTGTTTTTT.

The CDR3 sequence is CASSLQPGQGYGYTF. CDR3 coding DNA: TGTGCCAGCAGCCTTCAACCGGGACAGGGGTATGGCTACACCTTC. This chain uses TRBV7-2 with TRBJ1-2; 10 bases map to TRBD1. V was pared by 5 bases and J by 5 bases, with 8 bases of the junction left unmatched. The CDR3 has 15 amino acids. Germline CDR1 SGHTA, CDR2 FQGNSA.

The rearrangement links TRBV7-9 to TRBJ1-4, with TRBD1 matching over 7 bases. After removal of 7 bases from V and 0 bases from J, the junction contained 11 bases not matched to a gene. The germline V gene encodes CDR1 SEHNR and CDR2 FQNEAQ (reference sequence). This CDR3 is built from 17 residues. The CDR3 DNA sequence: TGTGCCAGCAACCTCCGAGGGGGCAGTGCAACTAATGAAAAACTGTTTTTT. It specifies CASNLRGGSATNEKLFF.